This entry concerns a single TCR beta chain. Participant reports of clinical history set cohort assignment. CDR3 length equals 17 residues. Germline V lookup: CDR1 SNHLY, CDR2 FYNNEI. Germline trimming cut 6 bases from V and 0 bases from J; bases unmatched to any gene: 12. This sample is part of a study of blood T cell repertoires in COVID-19. Whole-study context: Italy, Spain and the United States were the sources of the convalescent and acute COVID-19 samples. PBMCs, B-cell-depleted T cells, or T cells provided the cDNA or gDNA that made up the material.

Per the study methods: Nucleated cell number was recorded as an estimate derived from reference gene primer amplification. Produced via immunoSEQ multiplex PCR; TCRdb's table is partial and in-frame only. D and trimming come from the DNA, and the V and J calls and clone size come from that table. The table includes 300,000 to 400,000 clones, around nine tenths detected once. This TCR was recovered from a woman aged 25 to 39 with acute COVID-19. This rearrangement joins TRBV2 to TRBJ2-7, with TRBD1 identical over 9 bases. The source material was PBMCs or T cells enriched from blood (not recorded which). CDR3 protein: CASSMGLGQGASYEQYF. Here the CDR3 DNA reads TGTGCCAGCAGCATGGGGCTGGGACAGGGAGCCTCCTACGAGCAGTACTTC. Together with reference TRBV2 and TRBJ2-7, the CDR3 gives the full variable domain: EPEVTQTPSHQVTQMGQEVILRCVPISNHLYFYWYRQILGQKVEFLVSFYNNEISEKSEIFDDQFSVERPDGSNFTLKIRSTKLEDSAMYFCASSMGLGQGASYEQYFGPGTRLTVT.